The sequence of this T cell receptor (beta chain) was determined in a study of tumor-infiltrating lymphocytes in primary liver carcinoma. Study information: These were node-negative, non-metastatic T1-T3 tumors of about 4.2 to 11 cm. Samples produced roughly 3.65 to 7.5 million productive TCRbeta reads, comparable across tissue types. Overall study results and limits: Only about 7.5-25% of top clones spanned all five tumor regions.

The table lists this clonotype with many counts. Its antigen is still unknown. Researchers generated TCR beta cDNA from roughly 520 ng of total RNA, relying on a constant-region primer. What produced the TCR beta libraries was three nested multiplex PCR rounds using slightly modified ARM-PCR. TCRdb re-called the multiplex PCR reads through MiXCR, storing one row per CDR3 protein. Altogether approximately 79,000 distinct CDR3 sequences are present, 55% to 75% being singletons, with the ten largest covering 25% to 30%. Co-extraction yielded RNA and DNA from approximately 20-30 mg of unsorted bulk tissue. Surgical resection was the treatment these patients received for primary liver carcinoma. The sample taken for sequencing was liver tumor tissue from sampling region 4. The subset denotes: tumor region T4, right-lateral pole. This clonotype originated in a man aged 35 to 55 with primary liver carcinoma and hepatitis B virus infection.

CDR3: CASSLNPASRETQYF. The CDR3 DNA sequence: TGTGCCAGCAGCCTAAACCCGGCTAGCCGGGAGACCCAGTACTTC. J is TRBJ2-5 and V is TRBV7-8; TRBD2 is a possible D gene (5 bases). Germline V gene lookup returns CDR1 SGHVS and CDR2 FQNEAQ. The CDR3 is 15 residues long. V was pared by 5 bases and J by 5 bases, with 18 bases between.